What follows are 23 T cell receptor beta chains derived from one specimen sequenced in a study of CD8 T cells in ankylosing spondylitis. Study-level results: Within ankylosing spondylitis blood, a TCR beta motif made up of several highly homologous variants appeared to be characteristic.

These receptors have no identified antigens. Each CDR3 protein is one row after TCRdb ran MiXCR on the 5' RACE reads. The sample lists about 540,000 distinct CDR3 sequences, roughly 13% occurring once. Sequencing was carried out using blood, either unsorted or a sorted T cell fraction (not recorded which). All receptors derive from a male donor with ankylosing spondylitis.

This clonotype was counted ten times or more. The chain recombines TRBV7-2 with TRBJ2-1; D may be TRBD2 (6 bases). Germline assignment: CDR1 SGHTA and CDR2 FQGNSA. V was cut by 1 base and J by 3 bases, with 7 bases left in between. The CDR3 contains 14 residues. CDR3 region: CASSLVGGYNEQFF. Written as DNA, the CDR3 is TGTGCCAGCAGCTTAGTGGGGGGCTACAATGAGCAGTTCTTC.

This clonotype has a handful of counts. The V and J genes are TRBV5-1 and TRBJ2-6; the D gene could be TRBD1 or TRBD2 (5 bases each). The V and J ends lost 1 base and 2 bases respectively, with 13 bases between them. CDR3 length equals 17 residues. Germline lookup yields CDR1 SGHRS and CDR2 YFSETQ. The CDR3 nucleotides read TGCGCCAGCAGCTTGTACCCAGGGCGGGCTGGGGCCAACGTCCTGACTTTC. It codes for CASSLYPGRAGANVLTF.

This clonotype turned up a few times. The chain couples TRBV6-1 to TRBJ1-2, with D perhaps TRBD1 (6 bases). The V gene's germline CDR1 is MNHNS and CDR2 SASEGT. This CDR3 has 13 amino acids. The V end was cut by 8 bases, the J end by 2 bases, with 12 bases between. DNA of the CDR3: TGTGCCAGCCATACGGACAGAAACTATGGCTACACCTTC. Protein sequence: CASHTDRNYGYTF.

This clonotype occurred a few times. The chain links TRBV9 to TRBJ2-2; D gene ambiguous. V dropped 4 bases and J dropped 8 bases, with 9 bases sitting between them. CDR3 size: 12 residues. Germline V lookup: CDR1 SGDLS, CDR2 YYNGEE. Here the CDR3 reads CASSPRSGELFF. In nucleotides, the CDR3 is TGTGCCAGCAGCCCTCGGAGTGGGGAGCTGTTTTTT.

Remarks on this clonotype: It may be a read error: a sequence one base away is much more abundant. The chain joins TRBV20-1 to TRBJ2-2; possible D gene TRBD2, 6 bases. Germline V lookup: CDR1 DFQATT, CDR2 SNEGSKA (reference sequence). The CDR3 runs 18 residues. CDR3 DNA sequence: TGCAGTGCTAGAGCCCCCTTACTAGGCGTTCCGAACACCGGGGGGCTGTTTTTT. It encodes CSARAPLLGVPNTGGLFF.

The chain has TRBV10-3 and TRBJ2-7; D gene unclear. The germline gives CDR1 ENHRY, CDR2 SYGVKD. This CDR3 has 11 residues. Trimming cost V 1 base and J 5 bases, with 3 bases left between them. CDR3 sequence reads: CAISELDEQYF. The CDR3 coding sequence is TGTGCCATCAGTGAGTTGGACGAGCAGTACTTC.

The chain couples TRBV5-6 to TRBJ2-5; 8 bases are a match to TRBD1. The CDR3 extends over 16 amino acids. Germline lookup yields CDR1 SGHDT and CDR2 YYEEEE. J gave up 2 bases and V 3 bases, and 9 bases lay outside the gene matches. The DNA of the CDR3 is TGTGCCAGCAGCTCCTTAATCCGGACAGGGCAAGAGACCCAGTACTTC. As protein: CASSSLIRTGQETQYF.

This sequence joins TRBV2 and TRBJ2-7, with 8 bases matching TRBD2. The CDR3 has 15 residues. J was trimmed by 3 bases and V by 6 bases; bases with no gene match: 10. From germline, CDR1 is SNHLY and CDR2 FYNNEI. This CDR3 reads CASRGFTGTSYEQYF. CDR3 DNA sequence: TGTGCCAGCAGAGGGTTTACGGGGACTAGCTACGAGCAGTACTTC.

J is TRBJ2-5 and V is TRBV27; 8 bases fit TRBD2. J was trimmed by 2 bases and V by 3 bases; bases with no gene match: 8. Germline CDR1 reads MNHEY; CDR2 reads SMNVEV (reference sequence). The CDR3 covers 16 residues. The CDR3 sequence: CASSLVAGTSQETQYF. Written as DNA, the CDR3 is TGTGCCAGCAGTTTGGTAGCGGGGACCTCTCAAGAGACCCAGTACTTC.

V is TRBV18 and J is TRBJ2-7; TRBD1 might be the D (5 bases). Germline V gene data show CDR1 as KGHSH and CDR2 as LQKENI. This CDR3 region has 13 residues. The V end lost 3 bases, the J end lost 3 bases, and 9 bases lay between the germline ends. CDR3 amino acids: CASSPTVNYEQYV. CDR3 in DNA: TGTGCCAGCTCACCGACAGTTAACTACGAGCAGTACGTC.

This clonotype was picked up a small number of times. The chain is built from TRBV7-8 and TRBJ1-1; 10 nucleotides line up with TRBD1. Germline V lookup: CDR1 SGHVS, CDR2 FQNEAQ. The CDR3 runs to 17 residues. The ends lost 5 bases at V and 6 bases at J; junction bases unmatched: 15. The CDR3, as DNA: TGTGCCAGCAGCCTCCGGGACAGGGGACCATCCGGCGCTGAAGCTTTCTTT. Its protein product is CASSLRDRGPSGAEAFF. Combining the CDR3 with reference TRBV7-8 and TRBJ1-1 gives the whole variable domain GAGVSQSPRYKVAKRGQDVALRCDPISGHVSLFWYQQALGQGPEFLTYFQNEAQLDKSGLPSDRFFAERPEGSVSTLKIQRTQQEDSAVYLCASSLRDRGPSGAEAFFGQGTRLTVV.

This clonotype was recorded at least ten times. This chain uses TRBV12-3 or TRBV12-4 with TRBJ1-2, with TRBD1 matching over 8 bases. V was clipped by 3 bases and J by 7 bases; unmatched bases: 4. CDR3 length: 13 amino acids. CDR3: CASSLDRVGGYTF. DNA of the CDR3: TGTGCCAGCAGTTTGGACAGGGTGGGTGGCTACACCTTC.

The chain combines TRBV4-2 with TRBJ1-4, with unresolved D. The CDR3 contains 14 residues. Trimming shortened V by 0 bases and J by 6 bases, and 8 bases separated the two germline ends. Germline lookup yields CDR1 LGHNA and CDR2 YNFKEQ. The CDR3 here is CASSQESSDEKLFF. The CDR3 DNA sequence: TGTGCCAGCAGCCAAGAGTCTTCGGATGAAAAACTGTTTTTT.

This clonotype came up a few times. J is TRBJ1-5 and V is TRBV5-6; the D gene is possibly TRBD1 (5 bases). There are 14 residues in the CDR3. Germline V lookup: CDR1 SGHDT, CDR2 YYEEEE. V was trimmed by 6 bases and J by 3 bases, leaving 13 bases between them. The chain's CDR3 is CASTLTGLNQPQHF. The DNA of the CDR3 is TGTGCCAGCACACTAACGGGACTCAATCAGCCCCAGCATTTT. Combining the CDR3 with reference TRBV5-6 and TRBJ1-5 gives the whole variable domain DAGVTQSPTHLIKTRGQQVTLRCSPKSGHDTVSWYQQALGQGPQFIFQYYEEEERQRGNFPDRFSGHQFPNYSSELNVNALLLGDSALYLCASTLTGLNQPQHFGDGTRLSIL.

V gene TRBV6-1 combines with J gene TRBJ2-7; a weak D match, TRBD1 (6 bases). The V end lost 6 bases, the J end lost 3 bases, and 15 bases lay between the germline ends. There are 14 residues in the CDR3. Germline CDR1 is MNHNS and CDR2 is SASEGT. This CDR3 reads CASSVDRRCYEQYF. The CDR3 DNA reads as TGTGCCAGCAGCGTCGACAGGAGATGCTACGAGCAGTACTTC.

This clonotype was seen a handful of times. V and J are TRBV5-1 and TRBJ2-1; 13 bases fit TRBD2. With 2 bases clipped from V and 8 bases from J, the junction kept 4 bases outside the gene matches. The CDR3 contains 15 residues. Germline V gene lookup returns CDR1 SGHRS and CDR2 YFSETQ. CDR3 DNA: TGCGCCAGCAGCTTCGGACTAGCGGGAGATCATGAGCAGTTCTTC. Translated: CASSFGLAGDHEQFF.

The chain combines TRBV11-3 with TRBJ2-5, with D possibly matching TRBD1 (6 bases). Germline CDR1 reads SGHNT; CDR2 reads YENEEA. V lost 8 bases to trimming and J lost 5 bases, with 21 bases between them. The CDR3 sequence is 15 residues long. The CDR3 coding sequence is TGTGCCAGCTCGACCTACAGGGTAGGAGTGGAGACCCAGTACTTC. Encoded protein: CASSTYRVGVETQYF.

At least ten counts were recorded for this clonotype. The CDR3 nucleotides are TGTGCCAGCAGCACCTTTGGGGGGGCAGAAGCTTTCTTT. Protein: CASSTFGGAEAFF. This chain links TRBV14 with TRBJ1-1; D might be TRBD1 (6 bases). This CDR3 comprises 13 residues. In germline, CDR1 is SGHDN, CDR2 FVKESK. Trimming cost V 5 bases and J 8 bases, with 15 bases left between them.

The table lists this clonotype with a few counts. The gene calls are TRBV20-1 and TRBJ1-2, with TRBD1 matching over 10 bases. The CDR3 has 13 amino acids. J lost 10 bases, V lost 0 bases, and 5 bases had no gene match. The germline V gene has CDR1 DFQATT and CDR2 SNEGSKA (reference sequence). In nucleotides, the CDR3 is TGCAGTGCTAGAGATGACAGGGGGCTAGACTACACCTTC. It yields the protein CSARDDRGLDYTF.

This clonotype was observed at least ten times. The rearrangement joins TRBV12-3 or TRBV12-4 to TRBJ2-5; D is tentatively TRBD1 or TRBD2 (5 bases each). V was clipped by 6 bases and J by 1 base, with 9 bases between them. This CDR3 contains 13 residues. In DNA, the CDR3 is TGTGCCAGCAGCGCAGGGACCCAAGAGACCCAGTACTTC. The encoded protein is CASSAGTQETQYF.

The V call is TRBV9, the J call TRBJ2-5, with 9 bases identical to TRBD2. Per germline, CDR1 SGDLS and CDR2 YYNGEE. J gave up 5 bases and V 4 bases, and 12 bases lay outside the gene matches. CDR3 size: 16 residues. The CDR3, as DNA: TGTGCCAGCAGCCCCTATAGCGGGAGAATTTTGGAGACCCAGTACTTC. Translating gives CASSPYSGRILETQYF.

This chain uses TRBV7-2 with TRBJ1-1; the D gene is possibly TRBD1 (5 bases). The CDR3 spans 15 residues. Germline CDR1 and CDR2: SGHTA and FQGNSA. Trimming pared 4 bases from V and 3 bases from J, leaving 15 bases between. CDR3 sequence reads: CASSSSARGDTEAFF. CDR3 sequence (DNA): TGTGCCAGCAGCTCCTCCGCGAGAGGGGACACTGAAGCTTTCTTT.

This clonotype occurred many times. V usage is TRBV12-3 or TRBV12-4 and J usage is TRBJ2-5, with D perhaps TRBD1 (5 bases). V lost 7 bases to trimming and J lost 2 bases, with 14 bases between them. There are 14 residues in the CDR3. This CDR3 is CASTLAQGQETQYF. CDR3 nucleotide sequence: TGTGCCAGCACCCTTGCCCAGGGACAAGAGACCCAGTACTTC.